The text below deals with one TCR beta chain. Its antigen is not identified. This entry belongs to a study of shared clonotypes between healthy human individuals. Sequenced by immunoSEQ multiplex PCR; TCRdb stores in-frame clones only, minus some. The repertoire holds under 1 million clones, approximately 96% seen once, with around 0.25% in the top ten. Terminally differentiated effector memory CD45RA+ cells were left out of the naive CD8 fraction, which was CD45RO-negative and positively selected for CCR7. Study-wide results and caveats: Across a handful of donors, naive CD4 shared 5% to 6%, naive CD8 less than 4%, memory CD4 roughly 2.1%, memory CD8 around 0.36%. Memory subsets generally showed lower estimated richness than naive subsets. Sampling was confined to blood; repertoires within tissues likely differ.

V lost 4 bases, J lost 2 bases, and 8 bases lay in between. Germline assignment: CDR1 WNHNN and CDR2 SYGVQD (reference sequence). The CDR3 extends over 14 amino acids. The rearrangement links TRBV10-1 to TRBJ2-2, with D unresolved. The receptor comes from a man aged 30 to 45 in good health. Sequencing input: naive CD8+ T cells sorted from blood. Written as DNA, the CDR3 is TGCGCCAGCAGTGCCATGGTTAACACCGGGGAGCTGTTTTTT. Its protein product is CASSAMVNTGELFF.